This T cell receptor (beta chain) was observed in a study of Graves' ophthalmopathy and Graves' hyperthyroidism (dated by TCRdb to the late 2010s). For the study in its entirety: Peripheral blood was collected before any treatment was given, at the time of initial diagnosis. The study used TCR beta repertoire signatures to distinguish Graves' ophthalmopathy from Graves' hyperthyroidism and to predict progression to ophthalmopathy. In total, approximately 130 blood samples were TCR-sequenced: around 42 ophthalmopathy, approximately 75 hyperthyroidism and about 17 hyperthyroidism-to-ophthalmopathy patients. To explore V-J signatures that separate ophthalmopathy from hyperthyroidism, a discovery set of about 98 patients was enrolled, consisting of roughly 45 with ophthalmopathy and 57 with stable hyperthyroidism. An independent validation cohort was composed of some 18 hyperthyroidism patients and 15 to 17 patients who later progressed from hyperthyroidism to ophthalmopathy. T-cell repertoires of thyroid tissue and blood were compared in a handful of hyperthyroidism patients. Following sample collection, hyperthyroidism patients were given methimazole at a starting dose of 30 mg daily, and ophthalmopathy patients were given high-dose intravenous methylprednisolone. The approximately 90 discovery patients were randomly split 7:3 into training and test sets.

TCR beta CDR3 regions were amplified from RNA transcripts for repertoire sequencing. A first-round RT-PCR used HTBI primers with the Qiagen OneStep RT-PCR kit, followed by a second-round multiplex PCR, size selection and purification. Libraries were sequenced on an Illumina HiSeq2000 using paired-end 100 bp reads. In the source study's methods: SOAPnuke was used to process the reads, throwing out any read that had adapters, had uncalled bases, had a mean Phred below 15, or lacked an exact constant-primer or identifier match. COPE v1.2.5 was used to merge high-quality paired reads. Clonotypes were defined as unique nucleotide sequences and were aligned to IMGT TRB V, D and J references using MiTCR v1.1. Analysis was restricted to V-J combinations with a frequency above 0.0001, which covered 99.2% of repertoires. A TCR clonal expansion and chaos score per V-J combination was defined as the ratio of F50 clonal expansion to chaos observed in the TCRdist matrix. Welch's t-statistics and random forest were used to reduce the features to about 12 V-J combinations, which were then used as input to a naive Bayes classifier. The Morisita-Horn index was used to measure how similar the thyroid and blood repertoires were. TCRdb redid the processing of the public reads, applying fastp at Q25 and MiXCR, and retained in-frame beta chains. Rows are combined by CDR3 protein, so each entry shows the most common genes and DNA. These V and J calls originate from TCRdb's pipeline instead of the authors' own analysis. This sample comprises hundreds of thousands of distinct CDR3 sequences, about a fifth of them detected only once. The ten largest clones represent roughly 6.9% of the sample.

Hyperthyroidism was defined as stable when no progression to ophthalmopathy occurred within 18 months of follow-up. Patients with hyperthyroidism were aged 18 to 65 years, had been newly diagnosed, and had a disease duration of less than 2 months. Patients with other autoimmune diseases, uncontrolled infections, pregnancy or lactation were excluded. Diagnosis was based on clinical symptoms, serum thyroxine, TRAb, thyroid ultrasound and orbital computed tomography. Using Ficoll-Paque density gradient centrifugation, PBMCs were isolated from roughly 9.2 ml of fresh peripheral blood. Total RNA was extracted with Trizol reagent and quality-checked on an Agilent 2100 Bioanalyzer. V is shortened by 8 bases, J by 3 bases, and the region joining them spans 19 bases. The germline V gene supplies CDR1 ENHRY and CDR2 SYGVKD. The CDR3 starts with the cysteine, ends with the phenylalanine, and has 15 residues. Only the CDR3 region is kept as DNA, spanning 45 bases read in frame from base 1.

Overall results and qualifications from the work: In validation, the model predicted ophthalmopathy progression with about 70% sensitivity and approximately 72% specificity; some 13 predicted patients were CT-confirmed with GO in a median of roughly 6.8 months. Most expanded thyroid clonotypes with a frequency above 0.001 also appeared in blood, which suggests that blood repertoires may reflect the immune response in the thyroid. No statistical method was used to predetermine the sample size, and group allocation was not hidden from the investigators. The 13-signature model separated ophthalmopathy from stable hyperthyroidism with roughly 90% sensitivity and roughly 84% specificity in cross-validation, and 80%/75% in the test set.

This clonotype has ten or more counts. Its cognate antigen has yet to be identified. Base qualities were left out, and no much larger clone turns up one base away. This TCR derives from a woman aged 18-29 years with stable Graves' hyperthyroidism. Some clones in this sample may be carry-over from other donors' samples. Donor details come from another sample of the same person, matched by shared clones. The chain is assembled from TRBV10-3 and TRBJ1-1; a confident D gene designation cannot be given. The sample was peripheral blood. The sequence in DNA is TGTGCCATCGCTCCCGATCCTAACACGGACACTGAAGCTTTCTTT. It encodes CAIAPDPNTDTEAFF.